This T cell receptor beta chain originates from a study of cytomegalovirus exposure and HLA in healthy donors. PCR primers comprised 60 Vbeta and 13 Jbeta primers. Generated by immunoSEQ multiplex PCR, the TCRdb table keeps only in-frame clones and is missing some. The sample consists of fewer than 200,000 clones, 70% to 85% of them appearing once. Trimming took 1 base from V and 2 from J, leaving 11 bases between them. Germline V gene lookup returns CDR1 SGDLS and CDR2 YYNGEE. This CDR3 spans 15 amino acids. Source material: PBMCs. This clonotype originated in a human donor in good health. This chain joins TRBV9 and TRBJ2-3; maybe TRBD1 (6 bases). For the CDR3, the DNA is TGTGCCAGCAGCGTATTAAGGACAGACACAGATACGCAGTATTTT. Translation: CASSVLRTDTDTQYF.